The 3 T cell receptor beta chains given below trace back to one sample, sequenced in a study of cytomegalovirus exposure and HLA in healthy donors. The study ran its PCR with 60 Vbeta and 13 Jbeta primers. The table came from immunoSEQ multiplex PCR; TCRdb's copy has only in-frame clones and leaves some out. The table shows 150,000 to 200,000 clones, with roughly four fifths occurring only once. Specimen: PBMCs. The receptor set was obtained from a woman aged 25 to 39 in good health and CMV-seronegative.

CDR3 nucleotides: TGTGCCAGCATACAAAGACAGGGTATCAATCAGCCCCAGCATTTT. Its translation: CASIQRQGINQPQHF. The rearrangement uses TRBV28 and TRBJ1-5, with 7 bases identical to TRBD1. With V trimmed by 7 bases and J by 3 bases, 9 bases remained unmatched. Germline-derived CDR1 and CDR2 are MDHEN and SYDVKM. CDR3 length: 15 amino acids.

This chain connects TRBV11-2 to TRBJ2-1; 8 bases are shared with TRBD2. Unmatched junction bases numbered 10, after V lost 3 bases and J lost 0 bases. CDR1 is SGHAT, CDR2 FQNNGV, per germline. CDR3 length: 18 residues. CDR3 in DNA: TGTGCCAGCAGCTTTACCCGTACTAGCGGCCTCTCCTACAATGAGCAGTTCTTC. Translating it yields CASSFTRTSGLSYNEQFF.

A remark on this clone: This same CDR3 is encoded by further DNA sequences in the sample. The chain recombines TRBV9 with TRBJ2-1, with 9 positions matching TRBD2. Per germline, CDR1 SGDLS and CDR2 YYNGEE. Trimming at V came to 0 bases and at J to 6 bases, leaving 4 bases not matched to a gene. This CDR3 has 15 amino acids. Here the CDR3 DNA reads TGTGCCAGCAGCGTAGTGGCGGGGGGGCCCAATGAGCAGTTCTTC. The encoded protein is CASSVVAGGPNEQFF.